This T cell receptor beta chain was observed in a study of shared clonotypes between healthy human individuals. V was shortened by 7 bases and J by 2 bases, with 14 bases between the two germline ends. The CDR3 is 14 amino acids. Germline CDR1 and CDR2: ENHRY and SYGVKD. As regards this clone: Its antigen is still unknown.

Study results and caveats: Larger estimated richness was generally recorded for naive subsets relative to memory subsets.

Some clones are missing from TCRdb's copy, which holds only in-frame ones; the method was immunoSEQ multiplex PCR. Of about 2.3 million clones in the sample, 80% to 95% were seen once. The chain couples TRBV10-3 to TRBJ1-2, with D tentatively TRBD1 (6 bases). The material sequenced was naive CD4+ T cells from PBMCs. Described subset: CD45RA+ positively selected. The clonotype originates from a young man in good health. Some clones in this sample may be carry-over from other donors' samples. The CDR3 coding sequence is TGTGCCATCACAGACAGGTGGGCAAACTATGGCTACACCTTC. Translation: CAITDRWANYGYTF.